This is a list of T cell receptor beta chains from one sample in a study of T cells in Graves' hyperthyroidism and ophthalmopathy. TCRdb re-derived calls from the multiplex PCR reads in MiXCR, one entry per CDR3 protein. The sample holds hundreds of thousands of distinct CDR3 sequences, around a sixth seen once. The sample was blood. The receptors here all came from a woman between 18 and 29 years old with Graves' hyperthyroidism. The conserved cysteine and the conserved F or W are not part of the CDR3 here. The D gene is left open where the match is weak.

v_call	j_call	d_call	cdr3_aa
TRBV19	TRBJ1-2	TRBD1	ASSMGGKGAKRQHGYT
TRBV7-2	TRBJ2-2	TRBD1	ASSLWTGNTGELF
TRBV2	TRBJ2-2	-	ASGGRPGELF
TRBV7-7	TRBJ1-1	TRBD1	ASSLGGTGDGDTEAF
TRBV9	TRBJ1-2	-	ASSGTFYGYT
TRBV6-2/TRBV6-3	TRBJ1-5	-	ASSGDPNQPQH
TRBV9	TRBJ2-4	-	ASSVDRGGNIQY
TRBV28	TRBJ2-7	TRBD2	ASSLTSGRHHEQY
TRBV28	TRBJ2-7	TRBD2	ASSFSGDGTYEQY
TRBV7-9	TRBJ2-7	TRBD1	ASSLSGQNYEQY
TRBV24-1	TRBJ2-1	TRBD1	ATAGTGDFNEQF
TRBV18	TRBJ1-6	-	ASSPPGENSPLH
TRBV7-3	TRBJ2-3	-	ASSTHGESTDTQY
TRBV27	TRBJ2-3	TRBD2	ASSLGGGRTDTQY
TRBV27	TRBJ1-2	-	ASSFSVGDIRGGYGYT
TRBV20-1	TRBJ1-1	TRBD1	SARDFGQGGDTEAF
TRBV28	TRBJ1-2	-	ASSSDGSYGYT
TRBV20-1	TRBJ2-3	TRBD1	SARTEQGAFADTQY
TRBV6-1	TRBJ2-7	TRBD1	ASSGGGPGQGAHEQY
TRBV7-3	TRBJ2-2	-	ASSFMAGTGELF
TRBV24-1	TRBJ2-1	-	ATSDFWRAGEGGTYNEQF
TRBV20-1	TRBJ2-3	TRBD1	SATRTGRTDTQY
TRBV7-9	TRBJ2-1	TRBD2	ASSHPTSGSSHEQF
TRBV2	TRBJ2-3	TRBD2	ASSEPGLAATTDTQY
TRBV19	TRBJ1-2	TRBD1	ASNGQGNYGYT
TRBV18	TRBJ1-5	TRBD1	ASSLLTGADQPQH
TRBV19	TRBJ1-1	TRBD1	ASSVQGAGTEAF
TRBV13	TRBJ2-1	TRBD2	ASSLLAGAPNEQF
TRBV5-1	TRBJ2-1	TRBD1	ASSLQGDEQF
TRBV6-5	TRBJ2-2	-	ASSYSLGEGELF
TRBV27	TRBJ2-7	-	ASSPDLSWTYEQY
TRBV29-1	TRBJ2-2	TRBD2	SVVGLAGGKNTGELF
TRBV20-1	TRBJ1-4	TRBD1	SALPPPGTGGGREKLF
TRBV5-1	TRBJ1-1	TRBD1	AGSSGQGVGEAF
TRBV2	TRBJ2-3	-	ASSALPRTDTQY
TRBV27	TRBJ2-4	TRBD2	ASSLEQPTSGVAKNIQY
TRBV30	TRBJ1-5	TRBD1	AWSTRTGGGQPQH
TRBV2	TRBJ2-3	TRBD2	ASSQDGGAGTDTQY
TRBV11-3	TRBJ2-2	-	ASSLEENTGELF
TRBV5-1	TRBJ2-7	-	ASSLNQLTYEQY
TRBV12-3/TRBV12-4	TRBJ1-3	-	ASSLGGDTIY
TRBV11-1	TRBJ2-1	-	ASSPGPRRNEQF
TRBV9	TRBJ1-3	-	ASSVEERVGNTIY
TRBV20-1	TRBJ1-4	-	SARDWTGGITNEKLF
TRBV6-1	TRBJ1-5	TRBD1	ASGTGVNQPQH
TRBV2	TRBJ2-1	TRBD2	ASSRLAGGHEQF
TRBV20-1	TRBJ1-2	-	SAPGPGGDYGYT
TRBV6-5	TRBJ1-2	-	ASSYFGGSNGYT
TRBV20-1	TRBJ2-5	TRBD2	SARLAGGRETQY
TRBV20-1	TRBJ1-5	-	SASPAGDQPQH
TRBV30	TRBJ1-3	-	AWTLGHARQAIY
TRBV6-1	TRBJ2-7	-	ASSSETFYEQY
TRBV20-1	TRBJ2-7	-	SARDSARVYEQY
TRBV6-1	TRBJ1-4	-	ASSVTGLGEKLF
TRBV18	TRBJ1-2	TRBD1	ASSPSTGGSFYT
TRBV6-5	TRBJ2-7	-	ASSYSGPTDSYEQY
TRBV7-3	TRBJ2-1	TRBD2	ASSLSWRGRAGNEQF